This is a list of T cell receptor beta chains from one sample in a study of T cells in Graves' hyperthyroidism and ophthalmopathy. TCRdb redid the calling of the multiplex PCR reads with MiXCR, one entry per CDR3 protein. The sample carries around 800,000 distinct CDR3 sequences, about two fifths recorded once. The sample consisted of blood. These receptors all stem from a man aged 18 to 30 with Graves' hyperthyroidism. Both conserved end residues are part of each CDR3. The D gene is left open where the match is weak. The listing skips clone size in some rows; elsewhere it reads once, few, many or a size class.

many | TRBJ1-2 | - | TRBV7-2 | CASSLDRHGYTF | TGTGCCAGCAGCTTAGACAGGCATGGCTACACCTTC
few | TRBJ1-3 | - | TRBV20-1 | CSALDDSGNTIYF | TGCAGTGCCCTGGATGACAGTGGAAACACCATATATTTT
many | TRBJ2-7 | TRBD1 | TRBV29-1 | CSVMTGDEQYF | TGCAGCGTTATGACAGGGGACGAGCAGTACTTC
- | TRBJ2-7 | TRBD1 | TRBV15 | CATSSEGGLYEQYF | TGTGCCACCAGCAGCGAAGGGGGCCTCTACGAGCAGTACTTC
- | TRBJ2-7 | - | TRBV10-3 | CAISADPQSEQYF | TGTGCCATCAGTGCGGACCCCCAAAGCGAGCAGTACTTC
- | TRBJ1-1 | TRBD1 | TRBV10-3 | CAISDRGWNGTEAFF | TGTGCCATCAGTGACAGGGGGTGGAATGGCACTGAAGCTTTCTTT
many | TRBJ2-5 | - | TRBV9 | CASSVGSDQETQYF | TGTGCCAGCAGCGTAGGCTCAGACCAAGAGACCCAGTACTTC
many | TRBJ1-5 | - | TRBV7-9 | CASSLGYGNQPQHF | TGTGCCAGCAGCTTAGGATACGGCAATCAGCCCCAGCATTTT
- | TRBJ2-5 | - | TRBV20-1 | CSAQISPETQYF | TGCAGTGCTCAAATATCCCCAGAGACCCAGTACTTC
once | TRBJ1-1 | - | TRBV7-9 | CASSLAGRAGAFF | TGCGCCAGCAGCTTAGCAGGGAGGGCGGGGGCTTTCTTT
- | TRBJ2-5 | - | TRBV7-2 | CASSPRPTGTSYQETQYF | TGTGCCAGCAGCCCCCGCCCCACCGGGACTTCCTACCAAGAGACCCAGTACTTC
few | TRBJ2-6 | TRBD1 | TRBV9 | CASSVDRGLSGANVLTF | TGTGCCAGCAGCGTTGACAGGGGGCTCTCTGGGGCCAACGTCCTGACTTTC
many | TRBJ1-5 | - | TRBV7-2 | CASSLGREGNNQPQHF | TGTGCCAGCAGCTTAGGTAGGGAGGGTAACAATCAGCCCCAGCATTTT
- | TRBJ1-5 | TRBD1 | TRBV29-1 | CSVMDRADQPQHF | TGCAGCGTCATGGACAGGGCGGATCAGCCCCAGCATTTT
- | TRBJ2-7 | - | TRBV6-5 | CASSYLTAYEQYF | TGTGCCAGCAGTTACCTGACAGCCTACGAGCAGTACTTC
- | TRBJ1-1 | - | TRBV29-1 | CSVAAASGANTEAFF | TGCAGCGTTGCCGCAGCCTCTGGGGCCAACACTGAAGCTTTCTTT
- | TRBJ2-5 | TRBD2 | TRBV2 | CARAGVNQETQYF | TGTGCCAGAGCGGGGGTTAACCAAGAGACCCAGTACTTC
- | TRBJ2-7 | TRBD1 | TRBV7-6 | CASSSPGQGVYEQYF | TGTGCCAGCAGCTCTCCGGGACAGGGGGTCTACGAGCAGTACTTC